This T cell receptor beta chain is from a study of shared clonotypes between healthy human individuals. On this clone: Antigen: not known.

Broader study findings: The four-donor shared clonotypes exceeded non-shared clonotypes in generation probability, with non-shared ones scoring lower. Across subsets, estimated richness was generally greater for naive than for memory populations.

The naive CD8 population came from CD45RO-negative cells selected for CCR7, without terminally differentiated effector memory CD45RA+ cells. The protocol was immunoSEQ multiplex PCR, while the TCRdb copy is restricted to in-frame clones and leaves out a portion. The data hold about 820,000 clones, with almost 95% observed a single time. The CDR3 runs to 11 residues. Germline CDR1 MNHNS, CDR2 SASEGT. Trimming removed 6 bases at V and 2 bases at J, with 2 bases between. Input material: naive CD8+ T cells sorted from blood. The chain combines TRBV6-1 with TRBJ1-3; D is undetermined. The TCR was taken from a man between 25 and 39 years old in good health. CDR3 nucleotide sequence: TGTGCCAGCAGGGCTGGAAACACCATATATTTT. Amino acids: CASRAGNTIYF.